These 30 T cell receptor beta chains originate from one sample sequenced in a study of blood T cell repertoires in COVID-19. The data were produced by immunoSEQ multiplex PCR, yet TCRdb's version contains in-frame clones alone and is incomplete. The sample yields over 130,000 clones, roughly 80% seen once. The sample comprised peripheral blood. Receptor source: a man between 65 and 80 years old with acute or convalescent COVID-19.

The chain recombines TRBV6-5 with TRBJ1-2; 8 positions agree with TRBD1. This CDR3 comprises 14 residues. The germline V gene encodes CDR1 MNHEY and CDR2 SVGAGI. Trimming took 7 bases from V and 3 from J; bases not matched to a gene: 7. The CDR3 loop reads CASTTLQGDYGYTF. The CDR3 bases are TGTGCCAGCACCACACTACAGGGGGACTATGGCTACACCTTC.

The V and J genes are TRBV5-4 and TRBJ2-5, with 9 nucleotides matching TRBD2. This CDR3 has 14 amino acids. Trimming cost V 4 bases and J 3 bases; bases outside gene matches: 4. CDR1 and CDR2 (germline): SGHNT, YYREEE (reference sequence). CDR3 nucleotide sequence: TGTGCCAGCAGCACCCCTAGCGGGGAAGAGACCCAGTACTTC. Translated, it gives CASSTPSGEETQYF. The full variable domain, with the rest looked up from reference TRBV5-4 and TRBJ2-5, is ETGVTQSPTHLIKTRGQQVTLRCSSQSGHNTVSWYQQALGQGPQFIFQYYREEENGRGNFPPRFSGLQFPNYSSELNVNALELDDSALYLCASSTPSGEETQYFGPGTRLLVL.

The chain is built from TRBV7-2 and TRBJ1-1, with D unresolved. V was shortened by 5 bases and J by 4 bases, with 17 bases between the two germline ends. Germline CDR1 is SGHTA and CDR2 is FQGNSA. The CDR3 covers 15 residues. CDR3 amino acids: CASSHPREGGTEAFF. The CDR3 nucleotides are TGTGCCAGCAGCCACCCCCGGGAGGGTGGCACTGAAGCTTTCTTT.

The rearrangement links TRBV28 to TRBJ1-1; D is unclear. Trimming shortened V by 6 bases and J by 4 bases, and 18 bases separated the two germline ends. CDR3 length: 15 residues. CDR1 is MDHEN, CDR2 SYDVKM, per germline. Here the CDR3 reads CASSPPAAQVTEAFF. The CDR3 region has the DNA TGTGCCAGCAGCCCCCCGGCAGCCCAGGTCACTGAAGCTTTCTTT. Based on the CDR3 plus reference TRBV28 and TRBJ1-1, the full variable domain is DVKVTQSSRYLVKRTGEKVFLECVQDMDHENMFWYRQDPGLGLRLIYFSYDVKMKEKGDIPEGYSVSREKKERFSLILESASTNQTSMYLCASSPPAAQVTEAFFGQGTRLTVV.

V and J are TRBV19 and TRBJ2-1; D unresolved. V lost 5 bases and J lost 8, with 22 bases in between. This CDR3 region has 16 residues. Germline-derived CDR1 and CDR2 are LNHDA and SQIVND (reference sequence). CDR3 sequence reads: CASSPISRSVLYEQFF. The DNA for the CDR3 is TGTGCCAGTAGTCCTATTTCCCGTAGTGTTCTGTATGAGCAGTTCTTC.

DNA of the CDR3: TGCAGCGTTGGGGGGACTTTTCCGACCTACGAGCAGTACTTC. Translation gives CSVGGTFPTYEQYF. V gene TRBV29-1 combines with J gene TRBJ2-7; tentatively, D is TRBD2 (6 bases). The CDR3 has 14 residues. Per the germline V gene, CDR1 is SQVTM and CDR2 is ANQGSEA. V was clipped by 4 bases and J by 2 bases, with 15 bases between them.

The rearrangement joins TRBV15 to TRBJ1-2; 11 nucleotides line up with TRBD1. Losses at the gene ends were 5 bases for V and 7 bases for J; bases not matched to a gene: 9. In germline, CDR1 is LNHNV, CDR2 YYDKDF (reference sequence). The CDR3 has 15 residues. The CDR3 loop reads CATSARDRGRSGYTF. The CDR3 DNA is TGTGCCACCAGCGCCCGGGACAGGGGGAGAAGTGGCTACACCTTC.

The CDR3 reads CASISDGINEKLFF. The CDR3, as DNA: TGCGCCAGCATTAGTGACGGGATAAATGAAAAACTGTTTTTT. The rearrangement links TRBV10-1 to TRBJ1-4; D is unclear. Germline CDR1 reads WNHNN; CDR2 reads SYGVQD (reference sequence). The V end lost 7 bases, the J end lost 5 bases, and 14 bases lay between the germline ends. The CDR3 contains 14 residues.

This clone has a handful of counts. The chain employs TRBV2 and TRBJ2-2; 7 bases are a match to TRBD1. CDR1 is SNHLY and CDR2 is FYNNEI in the germline V gene. The J segment lost 6 bases and the V segment lost 6 bases, leaving 4 bases of the junction unmatched. This CDR3 spans 13 amino acids. The DNA for the CDR3 is TGTGCCAGCAGGACAGGGTGGCCCGGGGAGCTGTTTTTT. It translates to CASRTGWPGELFF.

V is TRBV5-1 and J is TRBJ2-1; 7 bases line up with TRBD1. The CDR3 contains 15 residues. Germline loops: CDR1 SGHRS, CDR2 YFSETQ. The junction had 11 bases not matched to a gene; V was cut back by 4 bases and J by 7 bases. CDR3 coding DNA: TGCGCCAGCAGCCCGGGGTCAGGGGGTGGGAATGAGCAGTTCTTC. It specifies CASSPGSGGGNEQFF.

The rearrangement links TRBV11-2 to TRBJ2-7; 15 positions agree with TRBD2. Trimming took 4 bases from V and 2 from J; bases not matched to a gene: 0. This CDR3 comprises 15 residues. The V gene's germline CDR1 is SGHAT and CDR2 FQNNGV. In DNA form, the CDR3 reads TGTGCCAGCAGCTGGACTAGCGGGGGGGCCTACGAGCAGTACTTC. It yields the protein CASSWTSGGAYEQYF.

The chain uses TRBV6-5 and TRBJ1-6; D remains ambiguous. Germline V gene sequence: CDR1 MNHEY, CDR2 SVGAGI. The CDR3 totals 12 residues. V gave up 8 bases and J gave up 8 bases, with 10 bases separating them. The CDR3 loop is CASSYGDSPLHF. As DNA, the CDR3 is TGTGCCAGCTCTTACGGAGATTCACCCCTCCACTTT.

The chain recombines TRBV3-1 (or the pseudogene TRBV3-2) with TRBJ1-1; D is unclear. Deletions cut 4 bases from V and 4 bases from J, with 13 bases between. The CDR3 consists of 14 residues. The germline CDR1 and CDR2 sequences are LGHDT and YNNKEL (reference sequence). CDR3 residues: CASSLQVSSTEAFF. The CDR3 DNA reads TGTGCCAGCAGCCTCCAGGTTTCCAGCACTGAAGCTTTCTTT.

V and J are TRBV4-1 and TRBJ2-1; 12 bases line up with TRBD2. The J segment lost 4 bases and the V segment lost 4 bases, leaving 11 bases of the junction unmatched. The CDR3 is 18 residues long. CDR1 MGHRA and CDR2 YSYEKL come from the germline V gene. CDR3 nucleotide sequence: TGCGCCAGCAGCCTAGGACTAGCGGGAAACGCTATATACAATGAGCAGTTCTTC. Its protein product is CASSLGLAGNAIYNEQFF.

The V call is TRBV2, the J call TRBJ2-7, with 9 nucleotides matching TRBD2. The CDR3 runs 14 residues. The germline V gene encodes CDR1 SNHLY and CDR2 FYNNEI. V shed 4 bases, J shed 2 bases, and the junction held 3 bases outside the gene matches. The CDR3 loop is CASSGLAGTYEQYF. CDR3 sequence (DNA): TGTGCCAGCAGTGGCCTAGCGGGGACCTACGAGCAGTACTTC.

The chain couples TRBV18 to TRBJ2-2; a possible D gene is TRBD2 (5 bases). Germline CDR1 KGHSH, CDR2 LQKENI. This CDR3 comprises 15 residues. The ends were cut back, 6 bases at V and 0 bases at J, with 11 bases in the middle. The CDR3 region is CASSPPGTNTGELFF. CDR3 coding DNA: TGTGCCAGCTCTCCTCCGGGGACGAACACCGGGGAGCTGTTTTTT.

This clone occurred a few times. This chain uses TRBV19 with TRBJ2-1; D is perhaps TRBD2 (5 bases). V was shortened by 1 base and J by 3 bases, with 19 bases between the two germline ends. Germline CDR1 is LNHDA and CDR2 is SQIVND (reference sequence). The CDR3 contains 18 residues. The CDR3 region has the DNA TGTGCCAGTAGTATAGTTGGGGTGGCTAGCACCTTCTACAATGAGCAGTTCTTC. Translated: CASSIVGVASTFYNEQFF.

The genes are TRBV9 and TRBJ1-1, with D perhaps matching TRBD1 (6 bases). Looked up from germline, CDR1 is SGDLS and CDR2 is YYNGEE. CDR3 length: 16 residues. V was shortened by 3 bases and J by 1 base, with 16 bases between the two germline ends. This CDR3 is CASSEMPFRGNTEAFF. The DNA of the CDR3 is TGTGCCAGCAGCGAGATGCCCTTCAGGGGGAACACTGAAGCTTTCTTT.

The chain links TRBV9 to TRBJ1-4; TRBD1 matches at 7 bases. The germline V gene has CDR1 SGDLS and CDR2 YYNGEE. The CDR3 runs 15 residues. V lost 2 bases to trimming and J lost 3 bases; unmatched junction nucleotides: 4. The CDR3 is CASSVRTGPNEKLFF. CDR3 nucleotides: TGTGCCAGCAGCGTCCGGACAGGTCCTAATGAAAAACTGTTTTTT.

The gene calls are TRBV11-1 and TRBJ2-5; 9 nucleotides line up with TRBD2. CDR1 and CDR2 from the germline V gene are SGHAT and FQDESV (reference sequence). With 5 bases clipped from V and 0 bases from J, the junction kept 4 bases outside the gene matches. The CDR3 contains 15 residues. CDR3 DNA sequence: TGTGCCAGCAGCCCCGCGGGGGGGAACCAAGAGACCCAGTACTTC. Translation: CASSPAGGNQETQYF. The variable domain in full, with the rest retrieved from reference TRBV11-1 and TRBJ2-5, is EAEVAQSPRYKITEKSQAVAFWCDPISGHATLYWYRQILGQGPELLVQFQDESVVDDSQLPKDRFSAERLKGVDSTLKIQPAELGDSAMYLCASSPAGGNQETQYFGPGTRLLVL.

The chain joins TRBV28 to TRBJ1-4; D gene ambiguous. The CDR3 runs 11 residues. The V and J ends lost 6 bases and 5 bases respectively, with 4 bases between them. Germline V lookup: CDR1 MDHEN, CDR2 SYDVKM. The CDR3 reads CASRSNEKLFF. CDR3 coding DNA: TGTGCCAGCAGGTCAAATGAAAAACTGTTTTTT.

CDR3 region: CASSSSGDGQPQHF. The CDR3 DNA reads TGTGCCAGCTCGAGTTCGGGGGACGGGCAGCCCCAGCATTTT. The chain combines TRBV6-5 with TRBJ1-5, with D perhaps TRBD1 (5 bases). CDR3 size: 14 residues. Trimming took 8 bases from V and 7 from J, leaving 18 bases between them. Germline lookup yields CDR1 MNHEY and CDR2 SVGAGI.

This chain connects TRBV3-1 (or the pseudogene TRBV3-2) to TRBJ2-5; 8 positions agree with TRBD2. CDR3 length: 16 amino acids. Germline V CDR1 and CDR2: LGHDT, YNNKEL (reference sequence). With V trimmed by 0 bases and J by 1 base, 4 bases remained unmatched. The CDR3 bases are TGTGCCAGCAGCCAAGATACTACTAGCGGCCAAGAGACCCAGTACTTC. Its protein is CASSQDTTSGQETQYF.

This clone has only one observation. This rearrangement joins TRBV24-1 to TRBJ2-5; tentatively, D is TRBD2 (5 bases). Germline V gene data show CDR1 as KGHDR and CDR2 as SFDVKD. V dropped 3 bases and J dropped 1 base, with 14 bases sitting between them. The CDR3 runs 16 residues. The CDR3 bases are TGTGCCACCAGTGATCCAGAGGGCGGTACCCAAGAGACCCAGTACTTC. Its protein product is CATSDPEGGTQETQYF.

This chain joins TRBV7-2 and TRBJ2-2; unclear D gene. The CDR3 loop spans 15 amino acids. Germline V gene data show CDR1 as SGHTA and CDR2 as FQGNSA. V dropped 1 base and J dropped 1 base, with 7 bases sitting between them. This CDR3 reads CASSLGSLNTGELFF. CDR3 DNA: TGTGCCAGCAGCTTAGGTAGCCTGAACACCGGGGAGCTGTTTTTT. Supplemented by reference TRBV7-2 and TRBJ2-2, the full variable domain reads GAGVSQSPSNKVTEKGKDVELRCDPISGHTALYWYRQSLGQGLEFLIYFQGNSAPDKSGLPSDRFSAERTGGSVSTLTIQRTQQEDSAVYLCASSLGSLNTGELFFGEGSRLTVL.

This clone was counted once. The chain employs TRBV7-2 and TRBJ1-5, with TRBD1 matching 9 bases. The CDR3 runs 15 residues. V trimming: 6 bases; J trimming: 5 bases; junction bases outside the gene matches: 8. CDR1 and CDR2 (germline): SGHTA, FQGNSA. DNA for the CDR3: TGTGCCAGCAGTAGCGACGGGACAGGGTATCAGCCCCAGCATTTT. Residues: CASSSDGTGYQPQHF.

The chain uses TRBV5-1 and TRBJ2-5; TRBD1 might be the D (5 bases). This CDR3 region has 14 residues. Trimming took 0 bases from V and 5 from J, leaving 11 bases between them. Per the germline V gene, CDR1 is SGHRS and CDR2 is YFSETQ. CDR3 nucleotide sequence: TGCGCCAGCAGCTTGGGCTCGTCAGGGGAGACCCAGTACTTC. Translation gives CASSLGSSGETQYF.

The chain recombines TRBV7-3 with TRBJ2-3; 10 bases fit TRBD2. Germline V gene sequence: CDR1 SGHTA, CDR2 FQGTGA. Trimming removed 1 base from V and 2 bases from J; junction bases left unmatched: 6. The CDR3 runs to 17 residues. CDR3 in amino acids: CASSLRPSGGFTDTQYF. The CDR3 region has the DNA TGTGCCAGCAGCTTAAGGCCTAGCGGGGGATTCACAGATACGCAGTATTTT.

This rearrangement joins TRBV3-1 (or the pseudogene TRBV3-2) to TRBJ1-1, with D possibly being TRBD1 (6 bases). Germline CDR1 is LGHDT and CDR2 is YNNKEL (reference sequence). The CDR3 consists of 13 residues. Trimming stripped 0 bases from V and 11 bases from J, with 13 bases between. The CDR3 nucleotides read TGTGCCAGCAGCCAAGAAGGGGGGGCTCGCGCTTTCTTT. Translation: CASSQEGGARAFF.

The CDR3 reads CASSLSPGPAFF. CDR3 nucleotide sequence: TGTGCCAGCAGTTTAAGTCCAGGGCCAGCTTTCTTT. This sequence joins TRBV12-3 or TRBV12-4 and TRBJ1-1, with D perhaps matching TRBD1 (5 bases). The V end was cut by 2 bases, the J end by 10 bases, with 11 bases between. The CDR3 spans 12 residues.